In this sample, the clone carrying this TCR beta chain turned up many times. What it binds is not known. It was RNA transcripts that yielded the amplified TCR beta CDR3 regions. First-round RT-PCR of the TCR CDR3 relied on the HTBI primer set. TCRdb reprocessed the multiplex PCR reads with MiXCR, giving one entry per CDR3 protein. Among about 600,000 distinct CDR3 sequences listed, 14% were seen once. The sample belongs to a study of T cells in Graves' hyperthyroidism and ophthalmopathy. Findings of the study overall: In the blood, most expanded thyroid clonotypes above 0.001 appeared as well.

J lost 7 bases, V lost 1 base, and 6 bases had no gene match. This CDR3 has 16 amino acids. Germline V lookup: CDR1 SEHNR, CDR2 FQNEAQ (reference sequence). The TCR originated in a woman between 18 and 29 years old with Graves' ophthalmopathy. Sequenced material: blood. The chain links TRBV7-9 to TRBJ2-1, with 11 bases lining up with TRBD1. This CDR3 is CASSLVGTGGRNEQFF. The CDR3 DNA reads TGTGCCAGCAGCTTAGTGGGGACAGGGGGTCGGAATGAGCAGTTCTTC.